Listed here are 26 T cell receptor beta chains from one sample, sequenced in a study of blood T cell repertoires in COVID-19. Sequenced by immunoSEQ multiplex PCR; TCRdb stores in-frame clones only, minus some. The sample has about 190,000 clones, nearly 90% seen once. The specimen was peripheral blood. The receptors were gathered from a man between 45 and 60 years old with acute or convalescent COVID-19.

The chain employs TRBV4-2 and TRBJ1-4; tentatively, D is TRBD1 (6 bases). The CDR3 runs 15 residues. Germline V gives CDR1 LGHNA, CDR2 YNFKEQ. The V end lost 4 bases, the J end lost 4 bases, and 13 bases lay between the germline ends. The CDR3 here is CASSLRQASNEKLFF. The CDR3 region has the DNA TGTGCCAGCAGCCTCCGACAGGCGAGTAATGAAAAACTGTTTTTT.

The chain has TRBV5-4 and TRBJ2-7, with TRBD1 as a possible D gene (5 bases). V was shortened by 4 bases and J by 2 bases, with 16 bases between the two germline ends. In germline, CDR1 is SGHNT, CDR2 YYREEE (reference sequence). CDR3 size: 15 residues. As DNA, the CDR3 is TGTGCCAGCAGCCCCCCAGGGCACCCAACCTACGAGCAGTACTTC. It translates to CASSPPGHPTYEQYF.

The chain uses TRBV28 and TRBJ1-2; no clear D. In germline, CDR1 is MDHEN, CDR2 SYDVKM. CDR3 length: 14 residues. Trimming left V 11 bases short and J 5 bases short, with 21 bases between. The CDR3 region is CAAWEVKPNYGYTF. The CDR3 DNA sequence: TGTGCCGCTTGGGAGGTCAAACCGAATTATGGCTACACCTTC.

This clone was observed once. The J gene is TRBJ1-5, the V gene TRBV5-8, with TRBD1 matching over 7 bases. CDR1 and CDR2 from the germline V gene are SGHTS and YDEGEE. CDR3 length: 15 residues. V dropped 4 bases and J dropped 5; count of bases not matched to a gene: 9. CDR3 in DNA: TGTGCCAGCAGCCGACAGGGAAGTTGGGATCAGCCCCAGCATTTT. It is translated as CASSRQGSWDQPQHF.

The gene calls are TRBV18 and TRBJ2-6; perhaps TRBD1 as D (5 bases). From germline, CDR1 is KGHSH and CDR2 LQKENI. CDR3 length equals 17 residues. The ends were cut back, 3 bases at V and 0 bases at J, with 12 bases in the middle. CDR3 in amino acids: CASSPVQAISGANVLTF. The CDR3 DNA reads TGTGCCAGCTCACCCGTACAGGCAATCTCTGGGGCCAACGTCCTGACTTTC.

The V and J genes are TRBV19 and TRBJ1-5, with a possible D match to TRBD1 (6 bases). CDR1 LNHDA and CDR2 SQIVND come from the germline V gene (reference sequence). V was pared by 3 bases and J by 5 bases, with 23 bases between. This CDR3 is built from 18 residues. CDR3 coding DNA: TGTGCCAGTAGTATTGTTCCCAGAACTCGACAGGCGTATCAGCCCCAGCATTTT. Translation: CASSIVPRTRQAYQPQHF.

The chain uses TRBV11-1 and TRBJ2-5; tentative D call: TRBD1 (6 bases). From germline, CDR1 is SGHAT and CDR2 FQDESV (reference sequence). CDR3 size: 14 residues. V was trimmed by 2 bases and J by 2 bases, leaving 9 bases between them. CDR3 in DNA: TGTGCCAGCAGCTTAAGTGGGACACAAGAGACCCAGTACTTC. The encoded protein is CASSLSGTQETQYF.

This chain links TRBV19 with TRBJ1-3; D unclear. Germline CDR1 reads LNHDA; CDR2 reads SQIVND (reference sequence). Trimming removed 7 bases at V and 2 bases at J, with 9 bases between. This CDR3 comprises 13 residues. As DNA, the CDR3 is TGTGCCAGTACCCGGACTCCTGGAAACACCATATATTTT. Encoded protein: CASTRTPGNTIYF.

This chain joins TRBV5-4 and TRBJ1-3; D unclear. The CDR3 length is 11 residues. V was clipped by 3 bases and J by 8 bases, with 6 bases between them. CDR1 and CDR2 (germline): SGHNT, YYREEE (reference sequence). The CDR3 here is CASSWRDTIYF. The DNA of the CDR3 is TGTGCCAGCAGCTGGAGGGACACCATATATTTT.

This sequence joins TRBV3-1 (or the pseudogene TRBV3-2) and TRBJ2-1; 11 bases align to TRBD2. V gave up 4 bases and J gave up 5 bases; unmatched junction bases: 4. The length of the CDR3 is 15 residues. Germline loops: CDR1 LGHDT, CDR2 YNNKEL (reference sequence). The CDR3 sequence: CASSRLAGGHNEQFF. As DNA, the CDR3 is TGTGCCAGCAGCCGGCTAGCGGGAGGCCACAATGAGCAGTTCTTC.

The chain combines TRBV5-1 with TRBJ2-2, with 8 bases that match TRBD1. The V and J ends lost 4 bases and 2 bases, in that order; junction bases with no gene match: 10. Germline loops: CDR1 SGHRS, CDR2 YFSETQ. The CDR3 sequence is 17 residues long. This chain's CDR3 is CASSATGQGRNTGELFF. In DNA, the CDR3 is TGCGCCAGCAGCGCTACCGGACAGGGCCGAAACACCGGGGAGCTGTTTTTT.

This clone has just one count. The chain employs TRBV12-3 or TRBV12-4 and TRBJ1-1; possibly TRBD1 for D (5 bases). Trimming left V 5 bases short and J 0 bases short, with 7 bases between. The CDR3 is made up of 13 amino acids. CDR3 nucleotide sequence: TGTGCCAGCAGTGTACAGGTGAACACTGAAGCTTTCTTT. Translation: CASSVQVNTEAFF.

V is TRBV9 and J is TRBJ2-3; weak D call: TRBD1 (6 bases). The CDR3 extends over 15 amino acids. Per germline, CDR1 SGDLS and CDR2 YYNGEE. V gave up 2 bases and J gave up 0 bases, with 10 bases separating them. The chain's CDR3 is CASSVTGPSTDTQYF. In DNA, the CDR3 is TGTGCCAGCAGCGTGACAGGCCCTAGCACAGATACGCAGTATTTT.

Worth noting for this clone: Relative to the germline gene, one junction end is altered; a read error may explain this. The rearrangement joins TRBV11-2 to TRBJ2-7; 8 nucleotides align to TRBD1. The CDR3 runs 14 residues. Germline V gene sequence: CDR1 SGHAT, CDR2 FQNNGV. CDR3: CASSIDRGIYEQYF. DNA of the CDR3: TGTGCCAGCAGCATAGACAGGGGTATTTACGAGCAGTACTTC.

The chain couples TRBV6-5 to TRBJ2-2; TRBD1 might be the D (6 bases). There are 15 residues in the CDR3. Germline V gene lookup returns CDR1 MNHEY and CDR2 SVGAGI. V was pared by 4 bases and J by 2 bases, with 11 bases between. CDR3 protein: CASSFSDRNTGELFF. For the CDR3, the DNA is TGTGCCAGCAGTTTCTCGGACAGAAACACCGGGGAGCTGTTTTTT.

The chain uses TRBV28 and TRBJ2-7; TRBD1 aligns across 11 bases. Germline trimming cut 9 bases from V and 3 bases from J; bases unmatched to any gene: 7. CDR1 is MDHEN, CDR2 SYDVKM, per germline. The CDR3 totals 14 residues. DNA for the CDR3: TGTGCCAGTGGGAAGGGACAGGGGGACTACGAGCAGTACTTC. Translating gives CASGKGQGDYEQYF.

The genes are TRBV6-6 and TRBJ1-1; 7 positions match TRBD1. The length of the CDR3 is 13 residues. J lost 6 bases, V lost 5 bases, and 6 bases had no gene match. The germline V gene has CDR1 MNHNY and CDR2 SVGAGI (reference sequence). The CDR3 is CASSLGTDPEAFF. The CDR3 coding sequence is TGTGCCAGCAGTCTAGGGACAGACCCTGAAGCTTTCTTT.

This chain uses TRBV29-1 with TRBJ1-2; 8 nucleotides match TRBD1. The CDR3 is 18 residues long. Trimming at V came to 6 bases and at J to 7 bases, leaving 25 bases not matched to a gene. Germline V gene lookup returns CDR1 SQVTM and CDR2 ANQGSEA. CDR3 sequence: CSVNARDRGLLVGRGYTF. The DNA for the CDR3 is TGCAGCGTCAATGCCCGTGACAGGGGTCTACTCGTTGGACGTGGCTACACCTTC.

The chain is built from TRBV5-1 and TRBJ1-2; TRBD1 matches 11 bases. CDR1 is SGHRS and CDR2 is YFSETQ in the germline V gene. The CDR3 is 15 amino acids. Trimming at V came to 4 bases and at J to 5 bases, leaving 7 bases not matched to a gene. Here the CDR3 DNA reads TGCGCCAGCAGCACCCGGACAGGGGGCGGGTATGGCTACACCTTC. Translated: CASSTRTGGGYGYTF.

The chain couples TRBV18 to TRBJ1-2; perhaps TRBD1 as D (6 bases). The CDR3 is made up of 14 amino acids. Germline values: CDR1 KGHSH, CDR2 LQKENI. V shed 2 bases and J shed 6 bases, with 13 bases lying between them. The CDR3 DNA sequence: TGTGCCAGCTCACCAGTCTTCGGACAGAATGGCTACACCTTC. Translating it yields CASSPVFGQNGYTF.

V and J are TRBV27 and TRBJ1-5, with 8 nucleotides matching TRBD1. V lost 5 bases to trimming and J lost 6 bases; unmatched junction nucleotides: 12. The CDR3 runs 16 residues. Germline CDR1 MNHEY, CDR2 SMNVEV (reference sequence). As DNA, the CDR3 is TGTGCCAGCAGTACCCTCGGGCAGGGGGCCGTTCAGCCCCAGCATTTT. Amino acid sequence: CASSTLGQGAVQPQHF.

CDR3 coding DNA: TGTGCCAGTAGTTTGGGCGGGATGGCAGATACGCAGTATTTT. Its protein is CASSLGGMADTQYF. The chain links TRBV19 to TRBJ2-3; possible D gene TRBD2, 6 bases. The CDR3 is made up of 14 amino acids. V dropped 5 bases and J dropped 4 bases, with 13 bases sitting between them. CDR1 and CDR2 from the germline V gene are LNHDA and SQIVND (reference sequence).

The chain joins TRBV5-1 to TRBJ2-1; 8 bases are shared with TRBD2. CDR1 is SGHRS and CDR2 is YFSETQ in the germline V gene. Germline trimming cut 5 bases from V and 6 bases from J; bases unmatched to any gene: 4. There are 13 residues in the CDR3. CDR3 nucleotide sequence: TGCGCCAGCAGTAGCGGGGATCGCAATGAGCAGTTCTTC. Its protein is CASSSGDRNEQFF.

The CDR3 region has the DNA TGCGCCAGCAGCTTAGGGGTTGGCACAGATACGCAGTATTTT. Its translation is CASSLGVGTDTQYF. The chain has TRBV5-1 and TRBJ2-3, with a weak D call TRBD1 (5 bases). Trimming shortened V by 2 bases and J by 1 base, and 8 bases separated the two germline ends. The germline gives CDR1 SGHRS, CDR2 YFSETQ. CDR3 size: 14 residues.

This chain connects TRBV7-2 to TRBJ1-6; TRBD1 is a possible D gene (5 bases). This CDR3 region has 18 residues. Per germline, CDR1 SGHTA and CDR2 FQGNSA. The V gene lost 3 bases and the J gene lost 3 bases, with 18 bases spanning the gap. The CDR3 loop reads CASSFLGGRTGYNSPLHF. The CDR3 nucleotides are TGTGCCAGCAGCTTCCTTGGCGGCAGAACAGGCTATAATTCACCCCTCCACTTT.

This chain connects TRBV7-8 to TRBJ2-2, with TRBD2 matching over 7 bases. V gave up 6 bases and J gave up 0 bases; unmatched junction bases: 4. This CDR3 is 15 amino acids long. CDR1 and CDR2 from the germline V gene are SGHVS and FQNEAQ. CDR3 DNA sequence: TGTGCCAGCAGAATAAGCGGGGCGAACACCGGGGAGCTGTTTTTT. Amino acid sequence: CASRISGANTGELFF.